This TCR beta chain was profiled in a study of T cells after yellow fever vaccination. Study results and caveats: Clonotypes found in both CD4 and CD8 compartments made up a small share.

UMIs and a universal primer site were added when TCR cDNA was made by 5'RACE template switching. One entry per CDR3 protein, called by TCRdb with MiXCR from the 5' RACE reads. This sample yields hundreds of thousands of distinct CDR3 sequences, of which 6.2% are seen a single time; approximately 15% belongs to the top ten. There are a few counts of this clonotype. Its target is unknown. With 2 bases removed from V and 3 bases from J, the gap between germline ends came to 8 bases. Germline V gene data show CDR1 as MNHEY and CDR2 as SVGEGT. This CDR3 is 13 amino acids long. The input for sequencing was PBMCs, taken 5 days after the yellow fever booster vaccination. The rearrangement uses TRBV6-2 or TRBV6-3 and TRBJ2-7, with D unclear. The TCR comes from a man under 40 who received the YFV17D yellow fever vaccine. In DNA, the CDR3 is TGTGCCAGCAGTTACGGTGCGGTCTACGAGCAGTACTTC. This translates into CASSYGAVYEQYF.